The rows below give T cell receptor beta chains drawn from one sample of a study of T cells after posttransplantation cyclophosphamide. Repertoires were generated with immunoSEQ multiplex PCR, while TCRdb's copy carries only in-frame clones and drops some. Found here are about 11,000 clones, 85% to 95% of them singletons; the top ten hold around 0.3%. The sequenced sample was naive CD8+ T cells sorted from PBMCs. The receptor source for this set is a man aged 30 to 45 in good health and a related stem cell transplant donor. The CDR3 runs from the conserved cysteine through the conserved F or W. Each record gives: CDR3 protein, CDR3 DNA, D gene, J gene, clone size, V gene. The D gene is left open where the match is weak. The size entry is marked missing in some rows and otherwise reads once, few, many or a size class.

cdr3_aa: CASSIGETNEKLFF
cdr3_nt: TGTGCCAGCAGTATAGGGGAAACTAATGAAAAACTGTTTTTT
d_call: -
j_call: TRBJ1-4
clone_size: -
v_call: TRBV25-1

cdr3_aa: CASSRNGGADIQYF
cdr3_nt: TGTGCCAGCAGTCGTAACGGGGGGGCGGACATTCAGTACTTC
d_call: TRBD2
j_call: TRBJ2-4
clone_size: -
v_call: TRBV2

cdr3_aa: CASSLSAGGYGYTF
cdr3_nt: TGTGCCAGCAGTTTATCGGCAGGGGGCTATGGCTACACCTTC
d_call: TRBD1
j_call: TRBJ1-2
clone_size: -
v_call: TRBV27

cdr3_aa: CASSPRGAHNTDTQYF
cdr3_nt: TGTGCCAGCAGTCCCCGGGGGGCGCATAATACAGATACGCAGTATTTT
d_call: -
j_call: TRBJ2-3
clone_size: -
v_call: TRBV27

cdr3_aa: CASSEAYYEQYF
cdr3_nt: TGTGCCAGCAGTGAAGCCTACTACGAGCAGTACTTC
d_call: -
j_call: TRBJ2-7
clone_size: few
v_call: TRBV25-1

cdr3_aa: CASSLEGQGDNEQFF
cdr3_nt: TGTGCCAGCAGCTTAGAGGGACAGGGAGACAATGAGCAGTTCTTC
d_call: TRBD1
j_call: TRBJ2-1
clone_size: -
v_call: TRBV7-9

cdr3_aa: CASTTFGGSYEQYF
cdr3_nt: TGTGCCAGCACCACTTTTGGGGGGTCCTACGAGCAGTACTTC
d_call: -
j_call: TRBJ2-7
clone_size: -
v_call: TRBV27

cdr3_aa: CASSLTDSNQPQHF
cdr3_nt: TGTGCCAGCTCCCTAACCGATAGCAATCAGCCCCAGCATTTT
d_call: -
j_call: TRBJ1-5
clone_size: -
v_call: TRBV18

cdr3_aa: CASSLSGGETQYF
cdr3_nt: TGTGCCAGCAGCTTAAGTGGCGGGGAGACCCAGTACTTC
d_call: -
j_call: TRBJ2-5
clone_size: -
v_call: TRBV7-8

cdr3_aa: CASSVPETGIDEQFF
cdr3_nt: TGTGCCAGCAGCGTCCCCGAGACAGGGATAGATGAGCAGTTCTTC
d_call: TRBD1
j_call: TRBJ2-1
clone_size: -
v_call: TRBV9

cdr3_aa: CASSNRGGNQPQHF
cdr3_nt: TGTGCCAGTAGTAACAGGGGTGGCAATCAGCCCCAGCATTTT
d_call: TRBD1
j_call: TRBJ1-5
clone_size: -
v_call: TRBV19

cdr3_aa: CASSSTGIPTNTGELFF
cdr3_nt: TGTGCCAGCAGCTCAACAGGGATCCCCACGAACACCGGGGAGCTGTTTTTT
d_call: -
j_call: TRBJ2-2
clone_size: -
v_call: TRBV11-2

cdr3_aa: CASGPGQVDGYTF
cdr3_nt: TGTGCTAGTGGTCCGGGACAGGTGGATGGCTACACCTTC
d_call: TRBD1
j_call: TRBJ1-2
clone_size: -
v_call: TRBV12-5

cdr3_aa: CASSQLQGADYGYTF
cdr3_nt: TGTGCCAGCAGCCAGCTACAGGGGGCTGACTATGGCTACACCTTC
d_call: TRBD1
j_call: TRBJ1-2
clone_size: -
v_call: TRBV4-2

cdr3_aa: CASSQVNRGTGTEAFF
cdr3_nt: TGCGCCAGCAGCCAAGTGAACAGGGGGACGGGCACTGAAGCTTTCTTT
d_call: TRBD1
j_call: TRBJ1-1
clone_size: -
v_call: TRBV4-3

cdr3_aa: CASRTGESNQPQHF
cdr3_nt: TGTGCCAGCAGGACAGGGGAAAGCAATCAGCCCCAGCATTTT
d_call: TRBD1
j_call: TRBJ1-5
clone_size: -
v_call: TRBV27

cdr3_aa: CASSYSTGQGAFF
cdr3_nt: TGTGCCAGCAGTTACTCGACTGGACAGGGGGCTTTCTTT
d_call: TRBD1
j_call: TRBJ1-1
clone_size: -
v_call: TRBV6-6

cdr3_aa: CASTPGQGLYSNTGELFF
cdr3_nt: TGTGCCAGCACCCCGGGACAGGGACTCTATTCGAACACCGGGGAGCTGTTTTTT
d_call: TRBD1
j_call: TRBJ2-2
clone_size: -
v_call: TRBV28

cdr3_aa: CASSIDREDTGELFF
cdr3_nt: TGTGCCAGTAGTATAGACAGGGAGGACACCGGGGAGCTGTTTTTT
d_call: -
j_call: TRBJ2-2
clone_size: once
v_call: TRBV19

cdr3_aa: CASSPGTGNEKLFF
cdr3_nt: TGTGCCAGCAGCCCCGGGACAGGGAATGAAAAACTGTTTTTT
d_call: TRBD1
j_call: TRBJ1-4
clone_size: -
v_call: TRBV7-6

cdr3_aa: CASSESGGAPNEQYF
cdr3_nt: TGTGCCAGCAGCGAGAGCGGGGGGGCCCCCAACGAGCAGTACTTC
d_call: TRBD2
j_call: TRBJ2-7
clone_size: -
v_call: TRBV9

cdr3_aa: CASRTGNTGELFF
cdr3_nt: TGTGCCAGCAGGACAGGGAACACCGGGGAGCTGTTTTTT
d_call: -
j_call: TRBJ2-2
clone_size: -
v_call: TRBV6-6

cdr3_aa: CASSRSGGGGELFF
cdr3_nt: TGCGCCAGCAGCCGTAGCGGGGGTGGCGGGGAGCTGTTTTTT
d_call: TRBD2
j_call: TRBJ2-2
clone_size: -
v_call: TRBV4-1

cdr3_aa: CASSEGTGGYEQYF
cdr3_nt: TGCGCCAGCAGCGAGGGGACAGGGGGGTACGAGCAGTACTTC
d_call: TRBD1
j_call: TRBJ2-7
clone_size: -
v_call: TRBV5-1

cdr3_aa: CASSVAGGGNEQFF
cdr3_nt: TGTGCCAGCAGCGTAGCAGGGGGCGGGAATGAGCAGTTCTTC
d_call: TRBD1
j_call: TRBJ2-1
clone_size: -
v_call: TRBV9

cdr3_aa: CASSQDGGDYEQYF
cdr3_nt: TGCGCCAGCAGCCAAGATGGCGGAGACTACGAGCAGTACTTC
d_call: -
j_call: TRBJ2-7
clone_size: -
v_call: TRBV4-3

cdr3_aa: CASSQDPRLAGSDNEQFF
cdr3_nt: TGCGCCAGCAGCCAAGATCCCCGACTAGCGGGGTCGGACAATGAGCAGTTCTTC
d_call: TRBD2
j_call: TRBJ2-1
clone_size: -
v_call: TRBV4-3

cdr3_aa: CASSSPGQNTEAFF
cdr3_nt: TGTGCCAGCAGTTCGCCGGGACAAAACACTGAAGCTTTCTTT
d_call: -
j_call: TRBJ1-1
clone_size: -
v_call: TRBV27